The 22 T cell receptor beta chains given below trace back to one sample, sequenced in a study of blood T cell repertoires in COVID-19. Produced via immunoSEQ multiplex PCR; TCRdb's table is partial and in-frame only. The profile shows under 85,000 clones, 65% to 85% of them singletons. The sequenced sample consisted of peripheral blood. The receptors come from a man in his 60s with active or convalescent COVID-19.

V and J are TRBV6-2 or TRBV6-3 and TRBJ1-4; possible D gene TRBD1, 6 bases. CDR1 is MNHEY, CDR2 SVGEGT, per germline. V shed 2 bases and J shed 5 bases, with 9 bases lying between them. The CDR3 runs 14 residues. CDR3 sequence reads: CASSYGQGNEKLFF. DNA of the CDR3: TGTGCCAGCAGTTACGGGCAGGGGAATGAAAAACTGTTTTTT.

CDR3 amino acids: CASSAYRDDTEAFF. As DNA, the CDR3 is TGTGCCAGCAGCGCCTACAGGGACGACACTGAAGCTTTCTTT. The V and J genes are TRBV7-2 and TRBJ1-1, with D possibly matching TRBD1 (6 bases). Per germline, CDR1 SGHTA and CDR2 FQGNSA. With 5 bases removed from V and 3 bases from J, the gap between germline ends came to 13 bases. The length of the CDR3 is 14 residues.

This rearrangement joins TRBV5-4 to TRBJ2-7; 10 nucleotides match TRBD1. Germline loops: CDR1 SGHNT, CDR2 YYREEE (reference sequence). With V trimmed by 5 bases and J by 5 bases, 13 bases remained unmatched. The CDR3 runs to 16 residues. In DNA form, the CDR3 reads TGTGCCAGCAGTTACCCGGGGGACAGGGGAACCCACGAGCAGTACTTC. The encoded protein is CASSYPGDRGTHEQYF.

This clone appeared once. The genes are TRBV19 and TRBJ1-1, with 7 bases lining up with TRBD1. The V and J ends lost 5 bases and 4 bases, in that order; junction bases with no gene match: 10. CDR1 and CDR2 (germline): LNHDA, SQIVND (reference sequence). The CDR3 spans 15 residues. DNA for the CDR3: TGTGCCAGTAGTCCTAGGTTAGGGGGCCGCACTGAAGCTTTCTTT. Translated, it gives CASSPRLGGRTEAFF.

The chain joins TRBV27 to TRBJ1-2; TRBD1 might be the D (5 bases). The germline V gene encodes CDR1 MNHEY and CDR2 SMNVEV (reference sequence). V was clipped by 7 bases and J by 6 bases, with 15 bases between them. The length of the CDR3 is 13 residues. CDR3 DNA sequence: TGTGCCAGCAACAGCCTCTGGGGGGATGGCTACACCTTC. This gives the protein CASNSLWGDGYTF.

V and J are TRBV27 and TRBJ1-2; TRBD1 agrees at 8 bases. The CDR3 contains 15 residues. Germline CDR1 and CDR2: MNHEY and SMNVEV (reference sequence). Trimming at V came to 5 bases and at J to 4 bases, leaving 9 bases not matched to a gene. In DNA form, the CDR3 reads TGTGCCAGCAGTCCACGGACAGGGCGCGGCTATGGCTACACCTTC. Translated: CASSPRTGRGYGYTF.

J is TRBJ1-2 and V is TRBV6-5; D might be TRBD1 (6 bases). Looked up from germline, CDR1 is MNHEY and CDR2 is SVGAGI. Between the trimmed V and J ends, which lost 7 bases and 0 bases, there was a span of 12 bases. The length of the CDR3 is 14 residues. The CDR3 here is CASNHRETNYGYTF. CDR3 DNA: TGTGCCAGCAATCACAGGGAGACTAACTATGGCTACACCTTC.

The rearrangement links TRBV12-5 to TRBJ2-1; D is possibly TRBD2 (7 bases). The CDR3 has 13 amino acids. V was shortened by 10 bases and J by 5 bases, with 15 bases between the two germline ends. Germline CDR1 LGHNT, CDR2 FRNRAP. The CDR3 DNA follows: TGTGCTACCGCGGCGGGGGCCAACAATGAGCAGTTCTTC. This gives the protein CATAAGANNEQFF.

The V and J genes are TRBV5-8 and TRBJ1-2; 11 bases are shared with TRBD1. V lost 3 bases and J lost 4; bases outside the gene matches: 8. CDR1 and CDR2 from the germline V gene are SGHTS and YDEGEE. This CDR3 has 16 residues. In nucleotides, the CDR3 is TGTGCCAGCAGCTGGGCCGGGACAGGGGGTAGCTATGGCTACACCTTC. This sequence encodes CASSWAGTGGSYGYTF.

The gene calls are TRBV7-9 and TRBJ2-5; tentatively, D is TRBD1 (6 bases). There are 15 residues in the CDR3. The V end was cut by 5 bases, the J end by 1 base, with 14 bases between. The germline V gene has CDR1 SEHNR and CDR2 FQNEAQ (reference sequence). The CDR3 DNA reads as TGTGCCAGCAGCCTCAATACAGGGTTCCAAGAGACCCAGTACTTC. Its translation: CASSLNTGFQETQYF.

V usage is TRBV28 and J usage is TRBJ1-6; 10 nucleotides line up with TRBD1. The CDR3 covers 14 residues. CDR1 is MDHEN, CDR2 SYDVKM, per germline. V gave up 8 bases and J gave up 5 bases; unmatched junction bases: 3. The CDR3 protein is CASRTGGNNSPLHF. Written as DNA, the CDR3 is TGTGCCAGCCGGACAGGGGGTAATAATTCACCCCTCCACTTT.

This chain connects TRBV6-2 or TRBV6-3 to TRBJ2-4, with a possible D match to TRBD1 (5 bases). V was pared by 5 bases and J by 0 bases, with 11 bases between. The CDR3 runs 15 residues. Germline V lookup: CDR1 MNHEY, CDR2 SVGEGT. CDR3 DNA: TGTGCCAGCAGTACGGAGACAGTAGCCAAAAACATTCAGTACTTC. Its translation: CASSTETVAKNIQYF.

V usage is TRBV7-9 and J usage is TRBJ1-1; a weak D match, TRBD1 (5 bases). The CDR3 covers 15 residues. Germline CDR1 is SEHNR and CDR2 is FQNEAQ (reference sequence). Deletions cut 1 base from V and 4 bases from J, with 13 bases between. The CDR3 DNA follows: TGTGCCAGCAGCTTAGGGCAGGGCGGACGCACTGAAGCTTTCTTT. Its protein product is CASSLGQGGRTEAFF.

This rearrangement joins TRBV7-2 to TRBJ1-2, with TRBD1 as a possible D gene (6 bases). Germline-derived CDR1 and CDR2 are SGHTA and FQGNSA. V was shortened by 5 bases and J by 4 bases, with 17 bases between the two germline ends. CDR3 length: 15 amino acids. CDR3: CASSLSTGSGYGYTF. The CDR3 DNA reads as TGTGCCAGCAGCCTGTCCACAGGGTCAGGCTATGGCTACACCTTC. The full variable domain, rest sourced from reference TRBV7-2 and TRBJ1-2, is GAGVSQSPSNKVTEKGKDVELRCDPISGHTALYWYRQSLGQGLEFLIYFQGNSAPDKSGLPSDRFSAERTGGSVSTLTIQRTQQEDSAVYLCASSLSTGSGYGYTFGSGTRLTVV.

The chain links TRBV19 to TRBJ2-7; perhaps TRBD1 as D (6 bases). Trimming took 5 bases from V and 3 from J, leaving 14 bases between them. This CDR3 has 14 residues. Germline V lookup: CDR1 LNHDA, CDR2 SQIVND (reference sequence). CDR3 region: CASSGPQGVYEQYF. CDR3 in DNA: TGTGCCAGTAGTGGTCCACAGGGAGTCTACGAGCAGTACTTC.

This clone was observed a handful of times. V and J are TRBV2 and TRBJ2-7; tentatively, D is TRBD1 (6 bases). The V gene lost 8 bases and the J gene lost 6 bases, with 17 bases spanning the gap. Germline lookup yields CDR1 SNHLY and CDR2 FYNNEI. The CDR3 totals 13 residues. The CDR3 protein is CASSGDVAGEQYF. The CDR3 DNA sequence: TGTGCCAGCTCAGGGGATGTTGCTGGCGAGCAGTACTTC.

This chain connects TRBV12-3 or TRBV12-4 to TRBJ2-1, with 7 bases fitting TRBD1. The ends lost 6 bases at V and 9 bases at J; junction bases unmatched: 8. CDR3 length equals 13 residues. CDR3 DNA: TGTGCCAGCAGCAGACAGGGCCCTGGTGAGCAGTTCTTC. Translating it yields CASSRQGPGEQFF.

V and J are TRBV19 and TRBJ1-3; D might be TRBD1 (6 bases). V was cut by 5 bases and J by 0 bases, with 14 bases left in between. Germline CDR1 is LNHDA and CDR2 is SQIVND (reference sequence). CDR3 length: 16 amino acids. The CDR3 is CASSPRQVISGNTIYF. The CDR3 coding sequence is TGTGCCAGTAGTCCGCGACAGGTCATCTCTGGAAACACCATATATTTT.

The chain has TRBV27 and TRBJ2-2, with D perhaps matching TRBD2 (6 bases). CDR1 is MNHEY and CDR2 is SMNVEV in the germline V gene (reference sequence). The CDR3 length is 13 residues. V lost 4 bases and J lost 5, with 8 bases in between. The CDR3 loop is CASSSAGTGELFF. In DNA form, the CDR3 reads TGTGCCAGCAGTTCCGCGGGAACCGGGGAGCTGTTTTTT.

The CDR3 DNA reads TGTGCCAGCAGCGCGACAGGGAGCACAGATACGCAGTATTTT. Protein sequence: CASSATGSTDTQYF. The rearrangement joins TRBV7-9 to TRBJ2-3; 7 bases match TRBD1. Germline V gene data show CDR1 as SEHNR and CDR2 as FQNEAQ (reference sequence). V gave up 5 bases and J gave up 0 bases; unmatched junction bases: 2. This CDR3 is 14 amino acids long.

The chain uses TRBV11-3 and TRBJ2-1; TRBD2 might be the D (6 bases). Per the germline V gene, CDR1 is SGHNT and CDR2 is YENEEA. Trimming cost V 1 base and J 4 bases, with 17 bases left between them. The CDR3 is 17 amino acids. The CDR3 reads CASSLGLGDSPYNEQFF. CDR3 DNA: TGTGCCAGCAGCTTAGGATTGGGGGACTCACCTTACAATGAGCAGTTCTTC.

CDR3: CASGDRRNEKLFF. In nucleotides, the CDR3 is TGTGCCAGTGGGGACAGGAGAAATGAAAAACTGTTTTTT. This chain uses TRBV12-3 or TRBV12-4 with TRBJ1-4; 8 bases are shared with TRBD1. The trim removed 9 bases at V and 5 bases at J, leaving 5 bases unmatched. The CDR3 runs 13 residues.